A selection of T cell receptor beta chains follows, all from one sample in a study of T cell repertoires in cytomegalovirus infection. From the reads, TCRdb called clonotypes with MiXCR, one entry per CDR3 protein. Found here are 150,000 to 200,000 distinct CDR3 sequences, 14% of them singletons; the top ten hold 25% to 30%. The specimen was PBMCs. These receptors all stem from a human donor in good health (CMV status not recorded). Some clones in this sample may be carry-over from other donors' samples. CDR3s include the opening cysteine and the closing phenylalanine or tryptophan. The D gene is left open where the match is weak. Rows give clone size only sometimes, using once, few, many, or a class for an expanded clone.

V gene: TRBV19; clone size: -; D gene: -; J gene: TRBJ2-5; CDR3 DNA: TGTGCCAGTAGTATAGGAGTGTCGGCTAGCGCGCAAGAGACCCAGTACTTC; CDR3 protein: CASSIGVSASAQETQYF
V gene: TRBV19; clone size: few; D gene: -; J gene: TRBJ1-5; CDR3 DNA: TGTGCCAGTAGTACCCGGGTTGGCACAAACTCATATAGCAATCAGCCCCAGCATTTT; CDR3 protein: CASSTRVGTNSYSNQPQHF
V gene: TRBV12-3/TRBV12-4; clone size: few; D gene: -; J gene: TRBJ2-7; CDR3 DNA: TGTGCCAGCAGTTTAACAGGGAACTACGAGCAGTACTTC; CDR3 protein: CASSLTGNYEQYF
V gene: TRBV6-5; clone size: -; D gene: -; J gene: TRBJ2-7; CDR3 DNA: TGTGCCAGCAGTTCAAGGGTCGGCGAGCAGTACTTC; CDR3 protein: CASSSRVGEQYF
V gene: TRBV6-5; clone size: -; D gene: TRBD2; J gene: TRBJ2-3; CDR3 DNA: TGTGCCAGCGGGGGGGGGTTCGCAGATACGCAGTATTTT; CDR3 protein: CASGGGFADTQYF
V gene: TRBV7-2; clone size: many; D gene: -; J gene: TRBJ1-5; CDR3 DNA: TGTGCCAGCAGCCTCGGAGAGGGACGACAGCCCCAGCATTTT; CDR3 protein: CASSLGEGRQPQHF
V gene: TRBV27; clone size: few; D gene: TRBD1; J gene: TRBJ2-7; CDR3 DNA: TGTGCCAGCAGTTCTCTCATAACAGGGGGCGCTCAATACGAGCAGTACTTC; CDR3 protein: CASSSLITGGAQYEQYF
V gene: TRBV7-2; clone size: few; D gene: -; J gene: TRBJ1-2; CDR3 DNA: TGTGCCAGCAGCTTAGAGAACGGCAGGGCCTCGGACGATGGCTACACCTTC; CDR3 protein: CASSLENGRASDDGYTF
V gene: TRBV7-9; clone size: many; D gene: -; J gene: TRBJ2-2; CDR3 DNA: TGTGCCAGCAGCGAGGATAGCACCGGGGAGCTGTTTTTT; CDR3 protein: CASSEDSTGELFF
V gene: TRBV7-9; clone size: few; D gene: TRBD1; J gene: TRBJ2-2; CDR3 DNA: TGTGCCAGCAGCCCTGGGACAGGGGTTGACACCGGGGAGCTGTTTTTT; CDR3 protein: CASSPGTGVDTGELFF
V gene: TRBV6-5; clone size: -; D gene: -; J gene: TRBJ1-5; CDR3 DNA: TGTGCCAGCAGTTACTCGGGCCCGGGAGGTCAGCCCCAGCATTTT; CDR3 protein: CASSYSGPGGQPQHF
V gene: TRBV7-2; clone size: many; D gene: -; J gene: TRBJ1-1; CDR3 DNA: TGTGCCAGCAGCTTAGATGGCAGACCAGAAGCTTTCTTT; CDR3 protein: CASSLDGRPEAFF
V gene: TRBV7-9; clone size: many; D gene: -; J gene: TRBJ2-5; CDR3 DNA: TGTGCCAGCAGCAAGGGGGTGCGGGAGGAGACCCAGTACTTC; CDR3 protein: CASSKGVREETQYF
V gene: TRBV5-8; clone size: few; D gene: -; J gene: TRBJ1-5; CDR3 DNA: TGTGCCAGCAGCGGAGGACGGACTAATCAGCCCCAGCATTTT; CDR3 protein: CASSGGRTNQPQHF